This record looks at one T cell receptor (beta chain) sequence and its context. Its specific antigen is unknown. Per-base quality was not reported, and no clone a single base away is much larger than it. The V end gives up 5 bases and the J end 6 bases, leaving 8 bases in the junction not matched to a gene. The CDR3 measures 14 amino acids from cysteine to phenylalanine. Only CDR3 DNA is held: 42 bases, read in frame from base 1. For CDR1 and CDR2, the germline V gene lists SGHNT and YENEEA. TCR beta libraries were generated from genomic DNA with the immunoSEQ kit, following the manufacturer's recommendations. To prepare the libraries, a first multiplex PCR with proprietary primers was run, followed by a second PCR that added unique barcodes, and a bead cleanup was done after each round. A kit-provided positive control reaction and a negative control reaction were included in every sample batch. The final libraries underwent checking on an Agilent 4200 TapeStation D1000 ScreenTape, volumetric pooling, and quantification by qPCR. Sequencing was performed on an Illumina NextSeq500 with a MidOutput 150-cycle cartridge, and 156 Read1 and 15 Index1 cycles were run with kit custom primers. The pooled library was loaded at 1.0 pM, with a roughly 19% PhiX control spiked in. The paper's data handling went like this. Vendor-processed data were analyzed in R, with a clonotype defined as all T cells sharing the same CDR3 nucleotide sequence. In the clone abundance analyses, frequencies were normalized to the 10,000 most abundant clones in each sample. Public T cell clones, which averaged fewer than five per sample, were excluded before analysis. An abundance difference of at least 32-fold between compartments was the criterion for calling clonotypes tumor-enriched or baseline blood-enriched. Clonotypes expanded or contracted between blood time points were identified with a beta-binomial differential abundance model. The Baroni-Urbani and Buser coefficient was used to measure tumor-blood repertoire similarity, and groups were compared with two-tailed Wilcoxon tests in R. TCRdb carries this immuneACCESS record with in-frame sequences only. Its versions omit some clonotypes, under half of them owing to an unresolved V gene in the studies checked, with the rest unexplained. Clone size and V and J calls were adopted from that table, with D and trimming inferred from the DNA. This sample lists 130,000 to 150,000 clones; around nine tenths were detected once. The ten largest account for around 12% of the sample.

What this sample's time point label stands for: baseline pretreatment blood. Read against the paper, the sample's treatment or condition label means: 15 Gy SBRT to primary tumor, nephrectomy 4 weeks later. To track tumor-enriched clonotypes, serial peripheral blood was sampled from radiation-treated patients at baseline and at 2 weeks and 4 weeks after SBRT. Every patient's renal cell carcinoma showed clear cell pathology. The QIAamp DNA Blood Mini Kit (Qiagen) was used to prepare genomic DNA for TCR sequencing. The analyses included just those samples that passed every quality control check. The sample comes from a study of radiation and T cells in renal cell carcinoma (dated by TCRdb to the early 2020s). With regard to the full study: Samples came from a clinical trial, in which primary renal cell carcinomas received 15 Gy stereotactic body radiation therapy followed by nephrectomy 4 weeks later. A total of roughly 4 million unique CDR3 nucleotide sequences, encoding more than 2 million unique CDR3 amino acid sequences, were found across all 50 or so samples. A total of some 55 samples underwent TCR beta sequencing, made up of roughly 26 tumors and approximately 27 peripheral blood samples. What the research found in general, with its limitations: In blood, the top tumor clonotypes increased from baseline to 2 weeks after radiation and then shrank by 4 weeks, which suggests a temporary expansion of tumor-resident clones. Because the trial had a single-armed design, the trial could not examine how radiation dose or scheduling affected the TCR repertoire. Changes in the blood repertoire were not tracked past 4 weeks after treatment. Because pretreatment tumor biopsies were not available, the baseline intratumoral presence of clonotypes could not be determined.

The sequence derives from a woman in her forties or fifties with renal cell carcinoma. The sequence joins TRBV11-3 to TRBJ2-3, and TRBD1 aligns with 7 junction nucleotides. This specimen consisted of blood, obtained from a patient whose treatment included radiotherapy and nephrectomy. The nucleotide sequence is given as TGTGCCAGCAGCGCCCGACAGGGTTCCGATACGCAGTATTTT. Its coded protein is CASSARQGSDTQYF.